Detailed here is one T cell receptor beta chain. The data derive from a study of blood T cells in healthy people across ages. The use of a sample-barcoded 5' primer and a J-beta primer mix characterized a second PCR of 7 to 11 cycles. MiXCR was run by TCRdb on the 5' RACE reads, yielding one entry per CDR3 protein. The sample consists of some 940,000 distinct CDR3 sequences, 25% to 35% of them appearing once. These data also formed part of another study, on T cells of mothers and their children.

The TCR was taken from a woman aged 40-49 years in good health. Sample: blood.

The CDR3 sequence is CASSYISGMGSSYEQYF. In nucleotides, the CDR3 is TGTGCCAGCAGTTATATTTCCGGTATGGGGAGCTCCTACGAGCAGTACTTC. The chain carries TRBV3-1 and TRBJ2-7, with D possibly being TRBD2 (5 bases). V was cut by 6 bases and J by 0 bases, with 21 bases left in between. CDR3 length: 17 residues. Germline V gives CDR1 LGHDT, CDR2 YNNKEL (reference sequence).